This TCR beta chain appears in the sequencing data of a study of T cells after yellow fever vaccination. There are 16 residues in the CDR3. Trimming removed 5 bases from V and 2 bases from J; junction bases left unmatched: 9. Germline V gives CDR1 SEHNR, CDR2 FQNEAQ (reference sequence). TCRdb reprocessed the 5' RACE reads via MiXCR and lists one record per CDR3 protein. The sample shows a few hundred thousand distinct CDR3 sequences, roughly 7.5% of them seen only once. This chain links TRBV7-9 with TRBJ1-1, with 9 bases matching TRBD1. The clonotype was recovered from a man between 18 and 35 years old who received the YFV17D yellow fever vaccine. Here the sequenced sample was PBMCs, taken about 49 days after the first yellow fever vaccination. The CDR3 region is CASSPRQGGINTEAFF. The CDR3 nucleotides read TGTGCCAGCAGCCCCCGACAGGGGGGGATCAACACTGAAGCTTTCTTT.